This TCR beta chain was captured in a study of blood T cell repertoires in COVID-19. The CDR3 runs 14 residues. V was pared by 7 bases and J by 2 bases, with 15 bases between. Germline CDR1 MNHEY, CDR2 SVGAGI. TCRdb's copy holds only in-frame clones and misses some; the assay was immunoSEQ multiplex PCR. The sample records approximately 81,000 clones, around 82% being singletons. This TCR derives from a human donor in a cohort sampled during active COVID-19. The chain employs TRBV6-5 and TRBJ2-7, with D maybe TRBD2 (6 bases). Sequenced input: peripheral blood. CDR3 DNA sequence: TGTGCCAGCAATCTCGGGGGTCGGGCCTACGAGCAGTACTTC. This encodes CASNLGGRAYEQYF.